The T cell receptor (beta chain) under discussion was sequenced for a study of T cell responses to AZD1222 COVID-19 vaccine (dated by TCRdb to the early 2020s). About the investigation overall: TCR sequencing covered fewer than 250 trial participants: around 210 given two doses of AZD1222 and 26 given two doses of MenACWY control vaccine. Trial participants were enrolled into age subgroups of 18-55, 56-69 and 70-plus years, which contained roughly 140, 27 and 60 TCR-sequenced participants, respectively. Summary of the overall study and its limitations: Nearly half of unique spike-specific TCRs reportedly recognized epitopes outside regions mutated in the B.1.351 and B.1.1.7 variants. After two AZD1222 doses, both the breadth and the depth of spike-specific TCRs were significantly higher than at day 0 and than in MenACWY recipients. Participants were mostly white British and included more females than males, and it was suggested by the authors that clonal diversity may have been underestimated. Because no day 14 peak-response samples were available, repertoires were characterized only after the peak T cell response. Conclusions about previously exposed vaccinees are limited, since just a handful of AZD1222 recipients were seropositive for SARS-CoV-2 at baseline. In the small 56-69-year group, the increase in depth fell short of significance, most likely because of low power. The whole spike protein was spanned by vaccine-associated CD4 TCRs, and dominant responses were seen in regions 160-218 and 743-854.

V has 2 bases trimmed and J has 0 bases trimmed; junction bases matching no gene number 3. CDR1 SGHAT and CDR2 FQNNGV were looked up in the germline V gene. The CDR3 covers 16 residues, taking in both the cysteine and the phenylalanine. Only CDR3 DNA remains: 48 bases, in frame from the first base. The CDR3 regions of human TCRbeta chains were analyzed by immunosequencing. The published analysis was carried out like this. TCRs in the repertoires were matched against a reference library of SARS-CoV-2-specific TCRs that had been generated with the MIRA antigen-specificity platform. Breadth was defined as the fraction of unique TCRs that were SARS-CoV-2-associated. Depth was defined as the fraction of total T cells that were SARS-CoV-2-associated. Using the MIRA data, each spike-specific TCR was assigned both to the spike region to which the TCR was reactive and to a CD4 or CD8 class. Log10-transformed breadth and depth values were compared by one-way ANOVA with Sidak's multiple comparisons tests. As stored in TCRdb, this immuneACCESS dataset retains in-frame rearrangements with V and J assigned. A fraction of the clones does not appear; measured against another copy, unresolved V genes explain less than half of the discrepancy, and the remainder lacks a known reason. The V and J calls and clone size are taken from that table; D and trimming were inferred from the DNA. The sample table shows about 39,000 clones, and around 90% are seen once. The leading ten clones occupy 26% of the sample.

For this clone: The antigen it recognizes is unknown. There are no base qualities to consult, and no much larger clone falls within one base.

The time point label, read with the paper, signifies: about 28 days (+/-7) after the second vaccine dose. The treatment or condition label here, explained by the study, means: meningococcal conjugate vaccine given as trial control. Samples from vaccinated people were obtained from the UK trials COV001 and COV002, which included a single-blind randomized controlled phase 2/3 trial of AZD1222 (ChAdOx1 nCoV-19) in healthy adults. For TCRbeta chain sequencing, PBMC samples from trial participants were taken at day 0 and at day 28 after the second dose. The starting material was peripheral blood, obtained 28 days after the second dose of the MenACWY control vaccine. The V gene is TRBV11-2 and the J gene is TRBJ1-4, with 7 junctional bases fitting TRBD1. The source is an adult who received the MenACWY meningococcal vaccine as a control. The CDR3 region: CASSLRTGATNEKLFF. The nucleotides are TGTGCCAGCAGCTTACGGACAGGTGCAACTAATGAAAAACTGTTTTTT. The variable domain in full, with residues beyond the CDR3 obtained from the reference TRBV11-2 and TRBJ1-4 genes, is EAGVAQSPRYKIIEKRQSVAFWCNPISGHATLYWYQQILGQGPKLLIQFQNNGVVDDSQLPKDRFSAERLKGVDSTLKIQPAKLEDSAVYLCASSLRTGATNEKLFFGSGTQLSVL.